What follows describes a single T cell receptor beta chain. As yet, its antigen is unknown. No infections or other immune events were documented during collection. V gave up 2 bases and J gave up 7 bases; unmatched junction bases: 8. Germline CDR1 reads SGDLS; CDR2 reads YYNGEE. The CDR3 is made up of 15 amino acids. This record belongs to a study of identifying expanded T cells in peripheral blood. Study findings and constraints: Across healthy donors, higher total template counts meant significantly greater roughly 2-week count variance. Technical replicates showed about 1.1 changed clones; approximately 2 weeks approximately 15; four weeks 19.

Here immunoSEQ multiplex PCR was the method, and the copy in TCRdb shows in-frame clones only, minus some. The sample consists of 85,000 to 95,000 clones, about nine tenths of them appearing once. Sequencing was performed on blood. This chain joins TRBV9 and TRBJ2-7; TRBD1 agrees at 11 bases. This TCR was recovered from a person between 18 and 75 years old in good health. The CDR3 DNA sequence: TGTGCCAGCAGCGTTGGCGGGACAGGGGGGAGGGAGCAGTACTTC. Translated: CASSVGGTGGREQYF.